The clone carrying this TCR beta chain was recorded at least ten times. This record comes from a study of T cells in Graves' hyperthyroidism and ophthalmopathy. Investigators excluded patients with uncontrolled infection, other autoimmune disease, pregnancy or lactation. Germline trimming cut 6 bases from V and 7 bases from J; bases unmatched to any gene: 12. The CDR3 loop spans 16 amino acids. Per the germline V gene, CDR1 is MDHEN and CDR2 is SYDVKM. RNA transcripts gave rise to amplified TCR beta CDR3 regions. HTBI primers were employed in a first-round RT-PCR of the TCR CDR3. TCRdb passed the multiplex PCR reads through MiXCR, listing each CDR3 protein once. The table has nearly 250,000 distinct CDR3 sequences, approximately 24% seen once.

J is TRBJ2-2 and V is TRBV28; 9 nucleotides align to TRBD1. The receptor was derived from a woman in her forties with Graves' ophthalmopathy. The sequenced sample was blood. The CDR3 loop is CASSPDRGYFVGELFF. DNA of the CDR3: TGTGCCAGCAGCCCGGACAGGGGCTACTTCGTCGGGGAGCTGTTTTTT. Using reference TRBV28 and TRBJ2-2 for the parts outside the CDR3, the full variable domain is DVKVTQSSRYLVKRTGEKVFLECVQDMDHENMFWYRQDPGLGLRLIYFSYDVKMKEKGDIPEGYSVSREKKERFSLILESASTNQTSMYLCASSPDRGYFVGELFFGEGSRLTVL.